The entry that follows covers one T cell receptor beta chain sequence. The length of the CDR3 is 12 residues. With 4 bases removed from V and 5 bases from J, the gap between germline ends came to 8 bases. Germline V gene sequence: CDR1 MNHEY, CDR2 SVGAGI. The sample is drawn from a study of blood T cell repertoires in COVID-19. Study details: T cells, B-cell-depleted T cells, or PBMCs provided the cDNA or gDNA that served as material.

The repertoire was sequenced with immunoSEQ multiplex PCR; TCRdb's copy has only in-frame clones and lacks some. The top ten hold 5% to 6.5% of the sample, which has approximately 190,000 clones, 84% seen once. This receptor was identified in an older woman with active or convalescent COVID-19. The sequenced sample consisted of peripheral blood. The rearrangement links TRBV6-5 to TRBJ1-2; TRBD1 is a possible D gene (5 bases). The CDR3 sequence: CASSSDSYGYTF. In nucleotides, the CDR3 is TGTGCCAGCAGTTCAGACAGTTATGGCTACACCTTC.